This passage covers 17 T cell receptor beta chains from one sample sequenced in a study of CD8+ T cells in alopecia areata. As for treatment: oral pan-JAK inhibitor, 5-10 mg twice daily. Sequencing used cDNA as its template, made by extracting RNA and reverse transcribing it. Some clones are missing from TCRdb's copy, which holds only in-frame ones; the method was immunoSEQ multiplex PCR. The data contain 150,000 to 200,000 clones, roughly 60% of them singletons. Sequenced material: CD4+ T cells sorted from blood, taken around week 47, from a patient treated with tofacitinib. The receptors derive from a human donor with alopecia areata.

V is TRBV29-1 and J is TRBJ1-1; D unresolved. Per the germline V gene, CDR1 is SQVTM and CDR2 is ANQGSEA. The CDR3 sequence is 13 residues long. V was pared by 6 bases and J by 4 bases, with 15 bases between. The CDR3 region is CSVSGRARTEAFF. The CDR3 nucleotides read TGCAGCGTCTCGGGTCGGGCGCGCACTGAAGCTTTCTTT.

The chain employs TRBV30 and TRBJ1-2; 7 nucleotides agree with TRBD1. V shed 3 bases, J shed 4 bases, and the junction held 5 bases outside the gene matches. Germline CDR1 and CDR2: GTSNPN and SVGIG (reference sequence). The CDR3 runs to 13 residues. The CDR3 is CAWRLTGPYGYTF. The DNA for the CDR3 is TGTGCCTGGAGACTGACAGGGCCCTATGGCTACACCTTC.

V is TRBV15 and J is TRBJ1-2; unclear D gene. V gave up 0 bases and J gave up 7 bases, with 6 bases separating them. The CDR3 runs to 12 residues. In germline, CDR1 is LNHNV, CDR2 YYDKDF (reference sequence). CDR3 DNA sequence: TGTGCCACCAGCAGAGATTTATCTGGCTACACCTTC. This translates into CATSRDLSGYTF.

The genes are TRBV6-5 and TRBJ1-1; 8 bases are a match to TRBD1. The trim removed 2 bases at V and 1 base at J, leaving 0 bases unmatched. The CDR3 totals 14 residues. Per germline, CDR1 MNHEY and CDR2 SVGAGI. The CDR3: CASSYGTGNTEAFF. CDR3 sequence (DNA): TGTGCCAGCAGTTACGGGACAGGGAACACTGAAGCTTTCTTT.

The CDR3 DNA sequence: TGTGCCTGGAAGGGCACTGAAGCTTTCTTT. Residues: CAWKGTEAFF. The V call is TRBV30, the J call TRBJ1-1; no clear D. With 4 bases removed from V and 4 bases from J, the gap between germline ends came to 4 bases. This CDR3 is 10 amino acids long. Per germline, CDR1 GTSNPN and CDR2 SVGIG (reference sequence).

The V call is TRBV9, the J call TRBJ1-4, with TRBD1 matching over 10 bases. This CDR3 is 15 amino acids long. Germline-derived CDR1 and CDR2 are SGDLS and YYNGEE. The J segment lost 8 bases and the V segment lost 3 bases, leaving 7 bases of the junction unmatched. The CDR3 region is CASSARDRGVEKLFF. CDR3 coding DNA: TGTGCCAGCAGCGCGAGGGACAGGGGAGTCGAAAAACTGTTTTTT.

This clone has a count of ten or more. The chain couples TRBV9 to TRBJ2-1, with a tentative D call TRBD1 (6 bases). The CDR3 covers 15 residues. V lost 3 bases, J lost 8 bases, and 18 bases lay in between. Germline lookup yields CDR1 SGDLS and CDR2 YYNGEE. The CDR3 DNA reads TGTGCCAGCAGCGGGATGGACAGCCGTTTAGATGAGCAGTTCTTC. Translated: CASSGMDSRLDEQFF.

The chain couples TRBV29-1 to TRBJ2-5; TRBD1 matches 8 bases. The CDR3 runs 14 residues. With V trimmed by 6 bases and J by 6 bases, 12 bases remained unmatched. CDR1 is SQVTM, CDR2 ANQGSEA, per germline. CDR3 in amino acids: CSVGDGQGKKTQYF. CDR3 coding DNA: TGCAGCGTGGGAGATGGACAGGGTAAGAAGACCCAGTACTTC. Drawing the rest from reference TRBV29-1 and TRBJ2-5, the complete variable domain is SAVISQKPSRDICQRGTSLTIQCQVDSQVTMMFWYRQQPGQSLTLIATANQGSEATYESGFVIDKFPISRPNLTFSTLTVSNMSPEDSSIYLCSVGDGQGKKTQYFGPGTRLLVL.

The V gene is TRBV23-1, the J gene TRBJ1-1; D is unclear. TRBV23-1 is labeled an ORF, and its function is uncertain. The CDR3 totals 13 residues. The germline V and J ends were trimmed by 0 bases and 5 bases, with 7 bases remaining between them. The CDR3 reads CASSQSSRTEAFF. In DNA, the CDR3 is TGCGCCAGCAGTCAATCGTCTAGAACTGAAGCTTTCTTT.

The chain employs TRBV2 and TRBJ2-5; 8 bases are a match to TRBD2. Unmatched junction bases numbered 1, after V lost 6 bases and J lost 1 base. Germline lookup yields CDR1 SNHLY and CDR2 FYNNEI. This CDR3 spans 13 amino acids. The CDR3 coding sequence is TGTGCCAGCAGGCGGGGGGCCCAAGAGACCCAGTACTTC. Encoded protein: CASRRGAQETQYF. Combining the CDR3 with reference TRBV2 and TRBJ2-5 gives the whole variable domain EPEVTQTPSHQVTQMGQEVILRCVPISNHLYFYWYRQILGQKVEFLVSFYNNEISEKSEIFDDQFSVERPDGSNFTLKIRSTKLEDSAMYFCASRRGAQETQYFGPGTRLLVL.

This clone showed up just a few times. The CDR3 DNA sequence: TGCAGCGTTGTCGCAGGGGGCCGATTTTACGAGCAGTACTTC. Protein: CSVVAGGRFYEQYF. The chain recombines TRBV29-1 with TRBJ2-7; 8 nucleotides match TRBD1. V dropped 4 bases and J dropped 4; count of bases not matched to a gene: 9. The CDR3 runs to 14 residues. The germline gives CDR1 SQVTM, CDR2 ANQGSEA.

J is TRBJ2-1 and V is TRBV5-1; the D gene is possibly TRBD2 (6 bases). The CDR3 totals 15 residues. CDR1 is SGHRS, CDR2 YFSETQ, per germline. V was cut by 1 base and J by 5 bases, with 13 bases left in between. The CDR3 loop reads CASSLRIGGDNEQFF. The CDR3, as DNA: TGCGCCAGCAGCTTGCGGATAGGAGGGGACAATGAGCAGTTCTTC.

The rearrangement uses TRBV6-5 and TRBJ2-2, with TRBD2 matching over 7 bases. The CDR3 extends over 14 amino acids. Trimming cost V 7 bases and J 3 bases; bases outside gene matches: 5. Germline-derived CDR1 and CDR2 are MNHEY and SVGAGI. The CDR3 DNA sequence: TGTGCCAGCACCACACTAGCGTACACCGGGGAGCTGTTTTTT. Amino acid sequence: CASTTLAYTGELFF.

This clone was found a few times. This rearrangement joins TRBV25-1 to TRBJ2-5; D is undetermined. The CDR3 length is 11 residues. The V end lost 4 bases, the J end lost 4 bases, and 4 bases lay between the germline ends. CDR1 MGHDK and CDR2 SYGVNS come from the germline V gene. The CDR3 bases are TGTGCCAGCAGTGTGGGAGAGACCCAGTACTTC. Its translation: CASSVGETQYF.

This clone was recorded only once. The chain has TRBV2 and TRBJ1-5; the D gene is possibly TRBD1 (5 bases). V gave up 7 bases and J gave up 2 bases, with 18 bases separating them. Germline-derived CDR1 and CDR2 are SNHLY and FYNNEI. The CDR3 sequence is 16 residues long. CDR3 DNA: TGTGCCAGCACGGGGGTGAGGGCATCCGGCAATCAGCCCCAGCATTTT. It yields the protein CASTGVRASGNQPQHF.

The V call is TRBV5-6, the J call TRBJ1-2; 7 nucleotides match TRBD1. V gave up 6 bases and J gave up 5 bases; unmatched junction bases: 7. CDR1 and CDR2 from the germline V gene are SGHDT and YYEEEE. The CDR3 consists of 13 residues. CDR3: CASTPTGTYGYTF. The CDR3 coding sequence is TGTGCCAGCACCCCGACAGGGACATATGGCTACACCTTC.

V gene TRBV9 combines with J gene TRBJ2-7; D possibly corresponds to TRBD1 (6 bases). Germline V gene data show CDR1 as SGDLS and CDR2 as YYNGEE. The CDR3 has 14 amino acids. Trimming removed 3 bases from V and 3 bases from J, with 13 bases in between. CDR3 nucleotide sequence: TGTGCCAGCAGCGCAGGGGAGCTCAACTACGAGCAGTACTTC. This gives the protein CASSAGELNYEQYF. The entire variable domain, with the rest obtained from reference TRBV9 and TRBJ2-7, is as follows: DSGVTQTPKHLITATGQRVTLRCSPRSGDLSVYWYQQSLDQGLQFLIQYYNGEERAKGNILERFSAQQFPDLHSELNLSSLELGDSALYFCASSAGELNYEQYFGPGTRLTVT.